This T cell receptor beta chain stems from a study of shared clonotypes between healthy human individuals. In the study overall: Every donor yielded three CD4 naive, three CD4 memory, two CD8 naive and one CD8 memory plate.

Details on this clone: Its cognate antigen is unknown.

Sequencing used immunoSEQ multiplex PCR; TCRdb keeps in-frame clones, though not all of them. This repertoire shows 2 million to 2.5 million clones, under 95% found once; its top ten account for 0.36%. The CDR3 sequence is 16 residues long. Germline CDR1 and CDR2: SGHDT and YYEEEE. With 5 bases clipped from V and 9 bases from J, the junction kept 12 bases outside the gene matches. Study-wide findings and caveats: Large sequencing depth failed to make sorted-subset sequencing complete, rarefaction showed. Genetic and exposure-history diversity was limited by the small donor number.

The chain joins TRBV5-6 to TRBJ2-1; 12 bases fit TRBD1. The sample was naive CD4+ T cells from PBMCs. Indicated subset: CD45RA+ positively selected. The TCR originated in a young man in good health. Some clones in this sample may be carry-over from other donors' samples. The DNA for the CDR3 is TGTGCCAGCAGTAAACCCCCGGGACAGGGGGCGACTGAGCAGTTCTTC. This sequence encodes CASSKPPGQGATEQFF.